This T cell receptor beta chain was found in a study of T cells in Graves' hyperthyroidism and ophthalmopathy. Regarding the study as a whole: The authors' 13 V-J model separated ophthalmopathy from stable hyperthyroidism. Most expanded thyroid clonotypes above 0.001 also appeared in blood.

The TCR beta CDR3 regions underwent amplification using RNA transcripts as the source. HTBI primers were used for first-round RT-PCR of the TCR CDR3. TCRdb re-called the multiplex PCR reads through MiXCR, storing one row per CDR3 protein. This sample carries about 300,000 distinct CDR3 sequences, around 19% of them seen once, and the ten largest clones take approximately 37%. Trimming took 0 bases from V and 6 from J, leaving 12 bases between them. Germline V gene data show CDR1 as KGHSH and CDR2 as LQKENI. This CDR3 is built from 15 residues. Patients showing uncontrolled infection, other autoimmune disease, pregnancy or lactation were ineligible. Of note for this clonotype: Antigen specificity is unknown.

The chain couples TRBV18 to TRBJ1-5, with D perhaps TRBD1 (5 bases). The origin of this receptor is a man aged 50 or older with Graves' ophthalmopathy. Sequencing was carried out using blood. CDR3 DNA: TGTGCCAGCTCACCACCGGGGGGTTCGGGTCAGCCCCAGCATTTT. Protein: CASSPPGGSGQPQHF.